These T cell receptor beta chains were read from a single sample in a study of TIL therapy for anti-PD-1-resistant metastatic lung cancer. Libraries were prepared by immunoSEQ multiplex PCR; TCRdb keeps only in-frame clonotypes and omits some of them. The sample consists of about 59,000 clones, less than 85% of them appearing once. This material consisted of blood, taken at baseline. Source of these receptors: a person between 30 and 80 years old with non-small cell lung cancer. Each CDR3 is given with its conserved first and last residue. A D gene is named only where the DNA matches it firmly. A row's size may be missing; if present it is once, few, many or a size class.

v_gene: TRBV7-9
d_gene: .
abundance: .
j_gene: TRBJ2-3
CDR3aa: CASSLNGRSTDTQYF

v_gene: TRBV29-1
d_gene: .
abundance: .
j_gene: TRBJ2-7
CDR3aa: CSVEPTGSLGEQYF

v_gene: TRBV5-1
d_gene: .
abundance: .
j_gene: TRBJ2-1
CDR3aa: CASSLPLASEQFF

v_gene: TRBV6-5
d_gene: .
abundance: .
j_gene: TRBJ2-1
CDR3aa: CASSYSADSYNEQFF

v_gene: TRBV9
d_gene: .
abundance: .
j_gene: TRBJ1-4
CDR3aa: CASSVSEGEKLFF

v_gene: TRBV30
d_gene: TRBD1
abundance: few
j_gene: TRBJ1-2
CDR3aa: CAWSALTGWNGYTF

v_gene: TRBV4-3
d_gene: .
abundance: .
j_gene: TRBJ1-5
CDR3aa: CASSQDIYQPQHF

v_gene: TRBV5-4
d_gene: .
abundance: .
j_gene: TRBJ1-2
CDR3aa: CASSSDGTPRTF

v_gene: TRBV18
d_gene: .
abundance: few
j_gene: TRBJ1-5
CDR3aa: CASSPRQIVSNQPQHF

v_gene: TRBV9
d_gene: .
abundance: .
j_gene: TRBJ1-3
CDR3aa: CASSDGGAGGNTIYF

v_gene: TRBV7-2
d_gene: .
abundance: few
j_gene: TRBJ2-2
CDR3aa: CASSLSSGELFF

v_gene: TRBV18
d_gene: .
abundance: .
j_gene: TRBJ1-3
CDR3aa: CASSPDRYSGNTIYF

v_gene: TRBV2
d_gene: .
abundance: once
j_gene: TRBJ1-5
CDR3aa: CASSADGVGNQPQHF

v_gene: TRBV9
d_gene: TRBD2
abundance: .
j_gene: TRBJ2-3
CDR3aa: CASSVVQRGGLADTQYF

v_gene: TRBV7-2
d_gene: .
abundance: .
j_gene: TRBJ1-2
CDR3aa: CASAILPTNYGYTF

v_gene: TRBV7-9
d_gene: .
abundance: .
j_gene: TRBJ2-7
CDR3aa: CASSLALDTDYEQYF

v_gene: TRBV29-1
d_gene: .
abundance: .
j_gene: TRBJ2-1
CDR3aa: CSGHRQSYNEQFF

v_gene: TRBV5-6
d_gene: TRBD1
abundance: .
j_gene: TRBJ1-2
CDR3aa: CASIPRRDRVWNYGYTF

v_gene: TRBV2
d_gene: .
abundance: .
j_gene: TRBJ1-5
CDR3aa: CASNPRGNQPQHF

v_gene: TRBV28
d_gene: TRBD1
abundance: once
j_gene: TRBJ2-1
CDR3aa: CASSTNDRDRGIF

v_gene: TRBV2
d_gene: TRBD2
abundance: .
j_gene: TRBJ2-3
CDR3aa: CASSKPGLAGVTDTQYF

v_gene: TRBV6-5
d_gene: .
abundance: .
j_gene: TRBJ2-3
CDR3aa: CASRPSAGGTDTQYF

v_gene: TRBV7-2
d_gene: .
abundance: .
j_gene: TRBJ1-5
CDR3aa: CASSSHSSNQPQHF

v_gene: TRBV6-6
d_gene: .
abundance: .
j_gene: TRBJ1-3
CDR3aa: CASSYLPRGSGNTIYF

v_gene: TRBV6-1
d_gene: .
abundance: few
j_gene: TRBJ2-7
CDR3aa: CASSVLSGEQYF

v_gene: TRBV5-1
d_gene: .
abundance: .
j_gene: TRBJ2-4
CDR3aa: CASSLVGLDIQYF

v_gene: TRBV11-3
d_gene: .
abundance: .
j_gene: TRBJ1-1
CDR3aa: CASSLVFLRNTEAFF

v_gene: TRBV2
d_gene: TRBD2
abundance: .
j_gene: TRBJ2-1
CDR3aa: CASRPGTSGVGGQFF

v_gene: TRBV7-2
d_gene: TRBD1
abundance: .
j_gene: TRBJ1-4
CDR3aa: CASSQGQAFEKLFF

v_gene: TRBV18
d_gene: TRBD1
abundance: .
j_gene: TRBJ1-1
CDR3aa: CASSLWDRIMNTEAFF

v_gene: TRBV5-6
d_gene: .
abundance: .
j_gene: TRBJ1-2
CDR3aa: CASSFGGAAGYTF

v_gene: TRBV18
d_gene: TRBD2
abundance: .
j_gene: TRBJ2-3
CDR3aa: CASSLTSEADTQYF

v_gene: TRBV7-2
d_gene: .
abundance: .
j_gene: TRBJ1-6
CDR3aa: CASSSPRRPIPHF

v_gene: TRBV6-5
d_gene: .
abundance: few
j_gene: TRBJ1-6
CDR3aa: CASSPRPNNSPLHF

v_gene: TRBV7-2
d_gene: .
abundance: .
j_gene: TRBJ1-2
CDR3aa: CASSLGLSIPTDYGYTF

v_gene: TRBV19
d_gene: .
abundance: .
j_gene: TRBJ1-1
CDR3aa: CASSMASEAFF

v_gene: TRBV28
d_gene: .
abundance: few
j_gene: TRBJ1-6
CDR3aa: CASTAPRGPLHF

v_gene: TRBV25-1
d_gene: .
abundance: once
j_gene: TRBJ1-2
CDR3aa: CASSESPQISYTF

v_gene: TRBV4-1
d_gene: TRBD2
abundance: .
j_gene: TRBJ2-7
CDR3aa: CASSQDQRGGSYEQYF

v_gene: TRBV6-5
d_gene: .
abundance: .
j_gene: TRBJ1-3
CDR3aa: CASSYGGLTGNTIYF

v_gene: TRBV19
d_gene: .
abundance: .
j_gene: TRBJ1-5
CDR3aa: CASNIEGLHQPQHF

v_gene: TRBV6-1
d_gene: .
abundance: .
j_gene: TRBJ2-1
CDR3aa: CASSDNRNNEQFF

v_gene: TRBV7-9
d_gene: .
abundance: .
j_gene: TRBJ1-2
CDR3aa: CASSSQTGRSGYGYTF